The next 22 T cell receptor beta chains were all read from a single sample in a study of cytomegalovirus exposure and HLA in healthy donors. This table comes from immunoSEQ multiplex PCR, and its TCRdb copy is limited to in-frame clones, with some not included. The sample lists about 360,000 clones, just over 85% seen once, with roughly 0.82% in the top ten. Sequencing was carried out using PBMCs. The receptor set was obtained from a woman under 30 in good health and CMV-seronegative.

In its sample, this clone was seen a few times. The chain joins TRBV6-1 to TRBJ2-1; 9 bases agree with TRBD2. Trimming removed 9 bases from V and 5 bases from J; junction bases left unmatched: 5. Germline V lookup: CDR1 MNHNS, CDR2 SASEGT. This CDR3 comprises 13 residues. DNA of the CDR3: TGTGCCAGTCGCGGGGGGGCGGACAATGAGCAGTTCTTC. Protein sequence: CASRGGADNEQFF.

V is TRBV13 and J is TRBJ2-6; no clear D. The CDR3 has 18 amino acids. The germline V gene has CDR1 PRHDT and CDR2 FYEKMQ (reference sequence). Deletions cut 2 bases from V and 1 base from J, with 15 bases between. The CDR3 spells CASSLTFNTESGANVLTF. CDR3 bases: TGTGCCAGCAGCTTAACCTTCAATACTGAATCTGGGGCCAACGTCCTGACTTTC.

This chain connects TRBV30 to TRBJ1-1, with TRBD1 matching over 7 bases. Trimming removed 3 bases from V and 11 bases from J; junction bases left unmatched: 18. Germline lookup yields CDR1 GTSNPN and CDR2 SVGIG (reference sequence). There are 15 residues in the CDR3. CDR3 sequence reads: CAWRSWDSTSPGAFF. CDR3 coding DNA: TGTGCCTGGAGGTCTTGGGACAGCACCTCGCCGGGGGCTTTCTTT.

The V gene is TRBV27, the J gene TRBJ2-7, with a weak D call TRBD1 (5 bases). The CDR3 runs 16 residues. Between the trimmed V and J ends, which lost 0 bases and 3 bases, there was a span of 15 bases. The germline V gene has CDR1 MNHEY and CDR2 SMNVEV (reference sequence). This chain's CDR3 is CASSLSGQGLSYEQYF. For the CDR3, the DNA is TGTGCCAGCAGTTTATCGGGGCAGGGTTTAAGCTACGAGCAGTACTTC.

V gene TRBV27 combines with J gene TRBJ2-3; 9 nucleotides agree with TRBD1. Germline CDR1 reads MNHEY; CDR2 reads SMNVEV (reference sequence). The CDR3 loop spans 15 amino acids. V lost 8 bases, J lost 1 base, and 7 bases stayed unmatched. The CDR3 DNA sequence: TGTGCCAGCGGGGTGGGGACAGGGCGCACAGATACGCAGTATTTT. It is translated as CASGVGTGRTDTQYF.

The J gene is TRBJ2-5, the V gene TRBV9, with 7 bases lining up with TRBD2. With V trimmed by 3 bases and J by 7 bases, 3 bases remained unmatched. Looked up from germline, CDR1 is SGDLS and CDR2 is YYNGEE. The CDR3 length is 12 residues. The CDR3 here is CASSGGSMTQYF. The CDR3 DNA follows: TGTGCCAGCAGCGGCGGGAGCATGACCCAGTACTTC. Full variable domain (remainder filled in from reference TRBV9 and TRBJ2-5): DSGVTQTPKHLITATGQRVTLRCSPRSGDLSVYWYQQSLDQGLQFLIQYYNGEERAKGNILERFSAQQFPDLHSELNLSSLELGDSALYFCASSGGSMTQYFGPGTRLLVL.

The chain combines TRBV4-1 with TRBJ1-1; 7 positions match TRBD1. The CDR3 extends over 15 amino acids. Per germline, CDR1 MGHRA and CDR2 YSYEKL. The junction had 8 bases not matched to a gene; V was cut back by 0 bases and J by 7 bases. CDR3 residues: CASSQDPHWTGEAFF. CDR3 coding DNA: TGCGCCAGCAGCCAAGACCCTCACTGGACAGGTGAAGCTTTCTTT.

The J gene is TRBJ1-1, the V gene TRBV7-9, with D possibly being TRBD1 (5 bases). This CDR3 is 13 amino acids long. V was clipped by 6 bases and J by 1 base, with 9 bases between them. Per the germline V gene, CDR1 is SEHNR and CDR2 is FQNEAQ (reference sequence). As DNA, the CDR3 is TGTGCCAGCAGATACACAGGGAACACTGAAGCTTTCTTT. It codes for CASRYTGNTEAFF.

On this clone itself: The same CDR3 is also encoded by other DNA sequences in this sample. This chain connects TRBV27 to TRBJ2-7; possibly TRBD1 for D (6 bases). Deletions cut 3 bases from V and 4 bases from J, with 10 bases between. The V gene's germline CDR1 is MNHEY and CDR2 SMNVEV (reference sequence). The CDR3 runs 13 residues. The CDR3 DNA reads as TGTGCCAGCAGTTTGCGGCAGGGGTACGAGCAGTACTTC. Amino acids: CASSLRQGYEQYF.

This clone has a handful of counts. This sequence joins TRBV7-9 and TRBJ1-5; no clear D gene. Germline V CDR1 and CDR2: SEHNR, FQNEAQ (reference sequence). V was clipped by 5 bases and J by 8 bases, with 13 bases between them. The CDR3 contains 13 residues. CDR3 amino acids: CASSAEGAEPQHF. The CDR3 nucleotides are TGTGCCAGCAGCGCAGAGGGTGCCGAGCCCCAGCATTTT. The full variable domain, in which reference TRBV7-9 and TRBJ1-5 provide the parts outside the CDR3, is DTGVSQNPRHKITKRGQNVTFRCDPISEHNRLYWYRQTLGQGPEFLTYFQNEAQLEKSRLLSDRFSAERPKGSFSTLEIQRTEQGDSAMYLCASSAEGAEPQHFGDGTRLSIL.

The sample holds a few counts of this clone. This chain joins TRBV9 and TRBJ1-5; possible D gene TRBD1, 6 bases. The germline CDR1 and CDR2 sequences are SGDLS and YYNGEE. The CDR3 totals 14 residues. Deletions cut 0 bases from V and 7 bases from J, with 11 bases between. CDR3 region: CASSVGGGGQPQHF. The CDR3 DNA reads TGTGCCAGCAGCGTAGGTGGGGGCGGGCAGCCCCAGCATTTT.

There are a few counts of this clone. The chain joins TRBV6-5 to TRBJ2-2, with D possibly TRBD2 on 6 matching bases. Germline V gives CDR1 MNHEY, CDR2 SVGAGI. The CDR3 length is 15 residues. Trimming took off 2 bases at V and 2 bases at J, with 9 bases between the two ends. This CDR3 reads CASSYRDFNTGELFF. The DNA for the CDR3 is TGTGCCAGCAGTTACCGGGACTTTAACACCGGGGAGCTGTTTTTT.

This clone was detected ten times or more. The CDR3, as DNA: TGTGCCAGCAGTGGGAGAGGAGGGGACGCTGAAGCTTTCTTT. Its translation: CASSGRGGDAEAFF. The chain uses TRBV28 and TRBJ1-1; tentatively, D is TRBD1 (5 bases). Germline V gene lookup returns CDR1 MDHEN and CDR2 SYDVKM. The length of the CDR3 is 14 residues. Deletions cut 5 bases from V and 6 bases from J, with 16 bases between.

The chain combines TRBV6-1 with TRBJ2-7, with 9 bases identical to TRBD2. Trimming at V came to 5 bases and at J to 5 bases, leaving 10 bases not matched to a gene. The length of the CDR3 is 15 residues. CDR1 and CDR2 (germline): MNHNS, SASEGT. The CDR3 is CASSLLAGSPHEQYF. CDR3 sequence (DNA): TGTGCCAGCAGTTTGCTAGCGGGGAGCCCCCACGAGCAGTACTTC.

This clone was seen once. This chain connects TRBV4-1 to TRBJ2-1; 11 bases are shared with TRBD2. CDR1 is MGHRA, CDR2 YSYEKL, per germline. The CDR3 runs to 16 residues. With 0 bases clipped from V and 5 bases from J, the junction kept 3 bases outside the gene matches. CDR3 sequence (DNA): TGCGCCAGCAGCCAAGATCTAGCGGGGGGTAACAATGAGCAGTTCTTC. Its translation is CASSQDLAGGNNEQFF.

This clone has more than one count but fewer than ten. This chain uses TRBV5-4 with TRBJ1-2, with 8 bases that match TRBD1. The germline V gene encodes CDR1 SGHNT and CDR2 YYREEE (reference sequence). The length of the CDR3 is 17 residues. Unmatched junction bases numbered 15, after V lost 4 bases and J lost 4 bases. The CDR3 DNA sequence: TGTGCCAGCAGCCAAGGACAGGGAGGTGGCCGGGGCTATGGCTACACCTTC. Protein: CASSQGQGGGRGYGYTF.

V gene TRBV5-6 combines with J gene TRBJ2-3; D possibly corresponds to TRBD1 (6 bases). The V gene's germline CDR1 is SGHDT and CDR2 YYEEEE. This CDR3 spans 16 amino acids. The ends were cut back, 0 bases at V and 5 bases at J, with 16 bases in the middle. CDR3 coding DNA: TGTGCCAGCAGCTTGGCCGGGTCAGGGGTGGGAGATACGCAGTATTTT. Translating it yields CASSLAGSGVGDTQYF.

This chain uses TRBV5-6 with TRBJ1-1; D is undetermined. Per germline, CDR1 SGHDT and CDR2 YYEEEE. V lost 0 bases to trimming and J lost 1 base, with 10 bases between them. This CDR3 is built from 15 residues. The CDR3 nucleotides are TGTGCCAGCAGCTTGGGCGGGATGAGGAACACTGAAGCTTTCTTT. It is translated as CASSLGGMRNTEAFF.

V usage is TRBV7-3 and J usage is TRBJ2-7; 7 nucleotides align to TRBD2. J was trimmed by 5 bases and V by 3 bases; bases with no gene match: 4. There are 13 residues in the CDR3. Germline CDR1 SGHTA, CDR2 FQGTGA. The DNA for the CDR3 is TGTGCCAGCAGCTTGAGTCGGGGGGACGAGCAGTACTTC. Translating it yields CASSLSRGDEQYF.

The genes are TRBV15 and TRBJ2-7; D perhaps matches TRBD2 (6 bases). The CDR3 is 14 residues long. Germline V CDR1 and CDR2: LNHNV, YYDKDF (reference sequence). Between the trimmed V and J ends, which lost 5 bases and 5 bases, there was a span of 16 bases. The chain's CDR3 is CATSGAGGRHEQYF. The CDR3 bases are TGTGCCACCAGCGGCGCTGGGGGGAGGCACGAGCAGTACTTC.

This clone appeared a few times. V is TRBV9 and J is TRBJ2-2; D is uncertain. Trimming stripped 4 bases from V and 0 bases from J, with 10 bases between. The germline CDR1 and CDR2 sequences are SGDLS and YYNGEE. CDR3 length: 15 amino acids. CDR3 in DNA: TGTGCCAGCAGCCGGGTCCGCACGAACACCGGGGAGCTGTTTTTT. Protein product: CASSRVRTNTGELFF.

The chain uses TRBV11-1 and TRBJ1-2, with D perhaps matching TRBD1 (6 bases). The V gene's germline CDR1 is SGHAT and CDR2 FQDESV (reference sequence). The CDR3 is 13 amino acids. Trimming cost V 1 base and J 8 bases, with 11 bases left between them. CDR3: CASSLEDSRGYTF. DNA for the CDR3: TGTGCCAGCAGCTTAGAGGACAGTCGGGGCTACACCTTC.